This TCR beta chain comes out of a study of T cells after yellow fever vaccination. Looking at the study overall: Preparation of fractions with low cell numbers was performed using SMART-Seq v4 Ultra Low Input. Whole-study results and caveats: Some clonotypes were seen in both the CD4 and the CD8 compartments. These made up a small share and likely arose from convergent recombination. Re-detected after boosting: most primary clones, almost 97% of CD4 and roughly 88% of CD8.

CDR3 length: 13 amino acids. CDR1 and CDR2 from the germline V gene are DFQATT and SNEGSKA (reference sequence). Trimming removed 0 bases from V and 9 bases from J; junction bases left unmatched: 7. TCR cDNA was made by 5'RACE template switching, adding a universal primer site and UMIs. MiXCR, applied by TCRdb to the 5' RACE reads, yields one record per CDR3 protein. The repertoire has under 550,000 distinct CDR3 sequences, just over 20% of them found once; the top ten carry roughly a sixth. This clonotype showed up just a few times. Antigen specificity is unknown. The rearrangement links TRBV20-1 to TRBJ1-1; TRBD1 aligns across 7 bases. This material consisted of PBMCs, taken roughly 20 days after the first yellow fever vaccination. The source of this sequence is a man between 18 and 35 years old who received the YFV17D yellow fever vaccine. CDR3 amino acids: CSARDGQELQAFF. The DNA of the CDR3 is TGCAGTGCTAGAGATGGACAGGAGCTGCAAGCTTTCTTT.